The 19 T cell receptor beta chains in this list originate from one sample, sequenced in a study of read filtering for tumor transcriptome and immune sequencing. This library used about 400 ng RNA and molecular barcoded adaptors spanning alpha/delta and beta/gamma chains. TCRdb recomputed calls from the reads with MiXCR, one row per CDR3 protein. This table has 120,000 or so distinct CDR3 sequences, under 15% appearing once. The source material was a population of CD138-negative cells sorted from bone marrow. The receptors shown here come from a donor at least 40 years old with multiple myeloma.

The table lists this clonotype with many counts. This chain connects TRBV11-2 to TRBJ1-1, with D possibly being TRBD1 (5 bases). The germline CDR1 and CDR2 sequences are SGHAT and FQNNGV. Deletions cut 3 bases from V and 5 bases from J, with 13 bases between. CDR3 length equals 14 residues. The CDR3 DNA reads as TGTGCCAGCAGCTTGGCAGGGCCGGAAACTGAAGCTTTCTTT. This sequence encodes CASSLAGPETEAFF.

Many counts were recorded for this clonotype. The chain joins TRBV3-1 to TRBJ2-1, with 11 bases matching TRBD2. The V and J ends lost 7 bases and 9 bases, in that order; junction bases with no gene match: 11. The CDR3 totals 15 residues. Germline V lookup: CDR1 LGHDT, CDR2 YNNKEL (reference sequence). The CDR3 protein is CASTQLSGGAGEQFF. Here the CDR3 DNA reads TGTGCCAGCACACAACTTAGCGGGGGGGCGGGTGAGCAGTTCTTC.

The chain employs TRBV28 and TRBJ2-7; TRBD2 agrees at 10 bases. The CDR3 runs to 13 residues. CDR1 and CDR2 from the germline V gene are MDHEN and SYDVKM. Trimming cost V 6 bases and J 6 bases; bases outside gene matches: 5. CDR3 nucleotide sequence: TGTGCCAGCAGGCTAGCGGGAGTGTTCGAGCAGTACTTC. Translating it yields CASRLAGVFEQYF.

As concerns this clonotype: The junction differs from germline at one of its ends, possibly a read error. Here the CDR3 reads CASSQQGQGSEKRFF. CDR3 nucleotides: TGCGCCAGCAGCCAACAGGGACAGGGGTCTGAAAAACGGTTTTTT. This chain connects TRBV5-1 to TRBJ1-4; 10 positions match TRBD1. The length of the CDR3 is 15 residues. Germline loops: CDR1 SGHRS, CDR2 YFSETQ. The full variable domain, its missing parts supplied by reference TRBV5-1 and TRBJ1-4, is KAGVTQTPRYLIKTRGQQVTLSCSPISGHRSVSWYQQTPGQGLQFLFEYFSETQRNKGNFPGRFSGRQFSNSRSEMNVSTLELGDSALYLCASSQQGQGSEKRFFGSGTQLSVL.

A note on this clonotype: This may arise from a read error, as a much more abundant clone is one base away. The chain combines TRBV4-2 with TRBJ1-4; the D gene is possibly TRBD1 (5 bases). Trimming stripped 2 bases from V and 7 bases from J, with 17 bases between. There are 16 residues in the CDR3. Germline CDR1 reads LGHNA; CDR2 reads YNFKEQ. The CDR3: CASSQSNVGGTEKLFF. The CDR3 DNA reads TGTGCCAGCAGCCAAAGCAATGTCGGGGGAACTGAAAAACTGTTTTTT.

This clonotype was found many times. CDR3 sequence reads: CASSVRDRGFDRNTEAFF. The CDR3 DNA follows: TGTGCCAGCAGCGTACGGGACAGGGGGTTTGATAGGAACACTGAAGCTTTCTTT. This chain uses TRBV9 with TRBJ1-1; 11 bases are a match to TRBD1. The CDR3 runs to 18 residues. J was trimmed by 1 base and V by 1 base; bases with no gene match: 9. Germline CDR1 SGDLS, CDR2 YYNGEE.

Note on this clonotype: This could be a read error, since a much larger clone is one nucleotide away. The CDR3, as DNA: TGCGCCAGCAGCCCGCAACCGGGACTAGGGGGCGAGCAGTACTTC. It codes for CASSPQPGLGGEQYF. This rearrangement joins TRBV5-1 to TRBJ2-7; 8 bases are shared with TRBD2. V shed 4 bases and J 6 bases; nucleotides not matched to a gene: 12. Germline CDR1 SGHRS, CDR2 YFSETQ. The CDR3 totals 15 residues.

This clonotype was recorded many times. The chain couples TRBV9 to TRBJ2-1; maybe TRBD2 (6 bases). The CDR3 loop spans 16 amino acids. V was clipped by 4 bases and J by 3 bases, with 17 bases between them. Germline V lookup: CDR1 SGDLS, CDR2 YYNGEE. The CDR3 bases are TGTGCCAGCAGCCGACTGGTGGGAGGTGGCTACAATGAGCAGTTCTTC. It translates to CASSRLVGGGYNEQFF. Full variable domain (outside the CDR3, taken from reference TRBV9 and TRBJ2-1): DSGVTQTPKHLITATGQRVTLRCSPRSGDLSVYWYQQSLDQGLQFLIQYYNGEERAKGNILERFSAQQFPDLHSELNLSSLELGDSALYFCASSRLVGGGYNEQFFGPGTRLTVL.

This clonotype was observed many times. The chain uses TRBV6-5 and TRBJ2-3, with a weak D call TRBD1 (6 bases). V lost 6 bases to trimming and J lost 4 bases, with 17 bases between them. Per the germline V gene, CDR1 is MNHEY and CDR2 is SVGAGI. CDR3 length equals 15 residues. This CDR3 reads CASSRGDRFSDTQYF. The CDR3 nucleotides read TGTGCCAGCAGCAGGGGAGACAGGTTCTCAGATACGCAGTATTTT.

This clonotype showed up many times. The CDR3 DNA is TGTGCCAGCAGCCGGGACAGGGGGCTTAGAGATGAGCAGTTCTTC. It yields the protein CASSRDRGLRDEQFF. This chain uses TRBV12-3 or TRBV12-4 with TRBJ2-1; 12 nucleotides agree with TRBD1. The length of the CDR3 is 15 residues. V shed 6 bases, J shed 8 bases, and the junction held 8 bases outside the gene matches.

This clonotype was seen many times. The chain combines TRBV5-1 with TRBJ2-1; 7 bases match TRBD1. J lost 0 bases, V lost 1 base, and 4 bases had no gene match. The V gene's germline CDR1 is SGHRS and CDR2 YFSETQ. There are 16 residues in the CDR3. In DNA, the CDR3 is TGCGCCAGCAGCTTGATACAGGGGAACTCCTACAATGAGCAGTTCTTC. It yields the protein CASSLIQGNSYNEQFF.

With respect to this clonotype: A clone one base away is much larger, so this may be a read error. This rearrangement joins TRBV5-5 to TRBJ2-1, with a possible D match to TRBD1 (6 bases). Trimming left V 3 bases short and J 5 bases short, with 15 bases between. Germline values: CDR1 SGHKS, CDR2 YYEKEE (reference sequence). CDR3 length equals 15 residues. The CDR3 coding sequence is TGTGCCAGCAGCTGGACAGAGGACTGGGACAATGAGCAGTTCTTC. It yields the protein CASSWTEDWDNEQFF.

This clonotype was picked up many times. The V call is TRBV19, the J call TRBJ2-1, with TRBD2 matching over 11 bases. The germline gives CDR1 LNHDA, CDR2 SQIVND (reference sequence). CDR3 length: 15 residues. J lost 8 bases, V lost 4 bases, and 7 bases had no gene match. The CDR3 loop is CASSRVAGGPYEQFF. The CDR3 DNA reads TGTGCCAGTAGTAGGGTAGCGGGGGGGCCTTATGAGCAGTTCTTC.

Turning to this clonotype: Just one base apart from a much larger clone, this may be a read error. The rearrangement links TRBV5-1 to TRBJ2-5; 9 nucleotides match TRBD2. Germline V gives CDR1 SGHRS, CDR2 YFSETQ. The CDR3 loop spans 18 amino acids. CDR3 loop: CASSRNSPSGGSQETQCF. CDR3 bases: TGCGCCAGCAGCCGTAATTCCCCCAGCGGGGGGTCCCAAGAGACCCAGTGCTTC.

This clonotype was counted only a few times. The chain has TRBV6-6 and TRBJ2-7; D ambiguous. The germline gives CDR1 MNHNY, CDR2 SVGAGI (reference sequence). The CDR3 consists of 11 residues. V was clipped by 6 bases and J by 5 bases, with 8 bases between them. CDR3 protein: CASSSYDEQYF. For the CDR3, the DNA is TGTGCCAGCAGCTCATACGACGAGCAGTACTTC.

This clonotype was found many times. The V and J genes are TRBV7-6 and TRBJ2-5; possibly TRBD2 for D (5 bases). The V gene's germline CDR1 is SGHVS and CDR2 FNYEAQ. The CDR3 runs to 15 residues. V lost 5 bases to trimming and J lost 3 bases, with 16 bases between them. The CDR3 DNA follows: TGTGCCAGCAGCGCCGGACTGACACGAGAAGAGACCCAGTACTTC. Protein product: CASSAGLTREETQYF. The variable domain in full, with the rest retrieved from reference TRBV7-6 and TRBJ2-5, is GAGVSQSPRYKVTKRGQDVALRCDPISGHVSLYWYRQALGQGPEFLTYFNYEAQQDKSGLPNDRFSAERPEGSISTLTIQRTEQRDSAMYRCASSAGLTREETQYFGPGTRLLVL.

This clonotype was detected many times. J is TRBJ2-1 and V is TRBV6-5, with 13 bases lining up with TRBD2. Looked up from germline, CDR1 is MNHEY and CDR2 is SVGAGI. The CDR3 runs to 18 residues. V shed 5 bases, J shed 0 bases, and the junction held 7 bases outside the gene matches. CDR3 sequence reads: CASSGLAGVRSSYNEQFF. CDR3 nucleotides: TGTGCCAGCAGTGGACTAGCGGGAGTAAGGAGCTCCTACAATGAGCAGTTCTTC.

This clonotype was observed a handful of times. This CDR3 is missing its conserved last phenylalanine or tryptophan, likely due to a read error. The chain has TRBV15 and TRBJ2-5; D uncertain. The V and J ends lost 0 bases and 5 bases respectively, with 13 bases between them. This CDR3 contains 15 residues. Germline assignment: CDR1 LNHNV and CDR2 YYDKDF (reference sequence). This CDR3 reads CATSRDLGLTETQYL. The CDR3 DNA is TGTGCCACCAGCAGAGATCTAGGGCTGACGGAGACCCAGTACCTC.

About this clonotype: The conserved closing phenylalanine or tryptophan is absent in this CDR3, likely reflecting a read error. The V gene is TRBV11-3, the J gene TRBJ2-3; TRBD2 matches 9 bases. The CDR3 extends over 15 amino acids. Germline lookup yields CDR1 SGHNT and CDR2 YENEEA. V lost 5 bases to trimming and J lost 4 bases; unmatched junction nucleotides: 7. The CDR3 spells CASSRRTSEADTQYL. In DNA form, the CDR3 reads TGTGCCAGCAGCCGTAGGACTAGCGAAGCAGATACGCAGTATCTT.